A selection of T cell receptor beta chains follows, all from one sample in a study of neurological immune-mediated disorders. From the 5' RACE reads, TCRdb called clonotypes with MiXCR, one entry per CDR3 protein. This sample has tens of thousands of distinct CDR3 sequences, with 10% to 13% found just once. Sequencing was carried out using PBMCs. These receptors were taken from a man aged 35-49 years in good health. The CDR3 runs from the conserved cysteine through the conserved F or W. D genes are given only for firm matches. Clone size, where shown, is once, few, many, or a class for clones that have expanded.

v_call	d_call	clone_size	j_call	cdr3_length	cdr3_aa	cdr3_nt
TRBV2	NA	NA	TRBJ2-3	15	CSSSDRGLSTGTQYF	TGTTCCAGCAGTGACCGGGGGCTGAGCACAGGTACGCAGTATTTT
TRBV24-1	TRBD1	many	TRBJ1-1	15	CATSDPRQGGTEAFF	TGTGCCACCAGTGATCCGAGACAGGGAGGGACTGAAGCTTTCTTT
TRBV6-5	NA	few	TRBJ2-1	12	CASSYSGDEQFF	TGTGCCAGCAGTTACTCAGGGGATGAGCAGTTCTTC
TRBV9	NA	NA	TRBJ2-1	16	CASSVGPVRGTNEQFF	TGTGCCAGCAGCGTCGGGCCGGTTCGGGGCACGAATGAGCAGTTCTTC
TRBV12-3/TRBV12-4	TRBD1	many	TRBJ1-1	14	CASSLWDRDTEAFF	TGTGCCAGCAGTTTATGGGACAGGGACACTGAAGCTTTCTTT
TRBV7-2	NA	many	TRBJ2-5	20	CASSLSLFGGPVEVGETQYF	TGTGCCAGCAGCTTAAGTCTGTTTGGGGGGCCCGTAGAAGTGGGAGAGACCCAGTACTTC
TRBV19	NA	NA	TRBJ2-7	13	CASSIGVAYEQYF	TGTGCCAGTAGTATCGGGGTCGCCTACGAGCAGTACTTC
TRBV9	TRBD1	many	TRBJ2-7	15	CASSVGDRVTYEQYF	TGTGCCAGCAGCGTCGGGGACAGGGTCACCTACGAGCAGTACTTC
TRBV6-1	NA	many	TRBJ1-1	14	CASRENPPPGQAFF	TGTGCCAGCAGAGAAAACCCCCCGCCGGGCCAAGCTTTCTTT
TRBV7-9	NA	many	TRBJ2-3	12	CASSLADRTQYF	TGTGCCAGCAGCTTAGCTGACAGAACGCAGTATTTT
TRBV20-1	NA	many	TRBJ2-3	15	CRTLAYGESTDTQYF	TGCAGGACCCTAGCTTACGGTGAAAGCACAGATACGCAGTATTTT
TRBV20-1	TRBD2	many	TRBJ2-1	14	CSARSGSSMNEQFF	TGCAGTGCTCGTAGCGGGAGCAGTATGAATGAGCAGTTCTTC
TRBV20-1	NA	NA	TRBJ1-2	14	CRIRGGPVDYGYTF	TGCAGGATACGGGGAGGGCCTGTTGACTATGGCTACACCTTC
TRBV20-1	NA	many	TRBJ1-2	12	CSAYAGKYGYTF	TGCAGTGCTTACGCCGGGAAGTATGGCTACACCTTC
TRBV7-8	NA	many	TRBJ2-2	16	CASSLAWLQNTGELFF	TGTGCCAGCAGCTTAGCTTGGTTGCAGAACACCGGGGAGCTGTTTTTT
TRBV20-1	NA	many	TRBJ2-1	18	CSASPYIGRGSSYNEQFF	TGCAGTGCTAGTCCCTATATCGGGAGAGGGTCCTCCTACAATGAGCAGTTCTTC
TRBV11-2	NA	many	TRBJ2-7	15	CASSPQGLGSYEQYF	TGTGCCAGCAGCCCCCAGGGTTTAGGATCCTACGAGCAGTACTTC
TRBV7-3	TRBD2	many	TRBJ2-7	16	CASSPEASGSPHEQYF	TGTGCCAGCAGCCCGGAAGCTAGCGGGAGCCCCCACGAGCAGTACTTC
TRBV20-1	NA	many	TRBJ2-5	13	CSATPWEGETQYF	TGCAGTGCCACACCGTGGGAAGGGGAGACCCAGTACTTC
TRBV6-5	TRBD2	many	TRBJ2-5	14	CASGVAGGPGTQYF	TGTGCCAGCGGGGTGGCGGGGGGGCCGGGGACCCAGTACTTC
TRBV12-3/TRBV12-4	TRBD2	few	TRBJ2-1	17	CASSLFPAGADYNEQFF	TGTGCCAGCAGTTTATTCCCAGCGGGAGCGGACTACAATGAGCAGTTCTTC
TRBV28	TRBD1	many	TRBJ2-7	14	CASNLGTGVGEQYF	TGTGCCAGCAACCTCGGGACAGGGGTCGGGGAGCAGTACTTC
TRBV5-6	TRBD2	many	TRBJ2-1	16	CASSLGPGLAHNEQFF	TGTGCCAGCAGCTTGGGGCCGGGACTAGCGCACAATGAGCAGTTCTTC
TRBV20-1	NA	NA	TRBJ2-7	13	CSASREGGGEQYF	TGCAGTGCTAGTCGGGAAGGGGGAGGCGAGCAGTACTTC
TRBV19	TRBD1	few	TRBJ1-2	12	CASGDRESGYTF	TGTGCCAGTGGAGACAGGGAGAGCGGCTACACCTTC
TRBV20-1	NA	NA	TRBJ2-3	24	CSASAGATDTQYFGPGLAGDTQYF	NA
TRBV10-3	NA	many	TRBJ2-5	15	CAISEARDSQQTQYF	TGTGCCATCAGTGAGGCCCGGGACTCTCAACAGACCCAGTACTTC
TRBV2	TRBD1	medium-sized	TRBJ2-7	15	CASSNRQGGYGEQYF	TGTGCCAGCAGTAACCGACAGGGGGGTTATGGCGAGCAGTACTTC
TRBV9	NA	many	TRBJ2-1	13	CASSPRGWNEQFF	TGTGCCAGCAGCCCGAGAGGGTGGAATGAGCAGTTCTTC
TRBV28	TRBD1	many	TRBJ1-1	16	CASTTPRTGQYTEAFF	TGTGCCAGCACTACCCCTCGGACGGGACAGTACACTGAAGCTTTCTTT
TRBV4-1	NA	many	TRBJ2-1	16	CASSQGQGAGGHEQFF	TGCGCCAGCAGCCAGGGTCAGGGAGCCGGGGGTCATGAGCAGTTCTTC
TRBV5-8	NA	many	TRBJ2-5	12	CASSLTQETQYF	TGTGCCAGCAGCTTGACCCAAGAGACCCAGTACTTC
TRBV5-1	NA	many	TRBJ2-1	14	CASSLGRAGGEQFF	TGCGCCAGCAGCTTGGGGAGGGCCGGGGGAGAGCAGTTCTTC
TRBV12-3/TRBV12-4	NA	many	TRBJ2-4	17	CASSLTGGWGSKNIQYF	TGTGCCAGCAGTCTTACCGGGGGCTGGGGGTCCAAAAACATTCAGTACTTC
TRBV7-9	TRBD1	many	TRBJ1-2	16	CASSLGDRGSFYGYTF	TGTGCCAGCAGCTTAGGGGACAGGGGCTCTTTCTATGGCTACACCTTC
TRBV6-5	NA	many	TRBJ1-1	13	CASSPSGGLEAFF	TGTGCCAGCAGCCCATCTGGGGGGCTTGAAGCTTTCTTT
TRBV5-1	TRBD1	NA	TRBJ2-2	17	CASSLYQGAKNTGELFF	TGCGCCAGCAGCTTGTATCAGGGGGCAAAGAACACCGGGGAGCTGTTTTTT
TRBV25-1	TRBD1	many	TRBJ2-2	12	CASRTGSGELFF	TGTGCCAGCCGGACAGGGTCCGGGGAGCTGTTTTTT
TRBV7-9	TRBD2	many	TRBJ2-1	15	CASSFTSGSYNEQFF	TGTGCCAGCAGCTTTACTAGCGGGAGTTACAATGAGCAGTTCTTC
TRBV5-1	NA	many	TRBJ2-1	13	CASSQLSGNEQFF	TGCGCCAGCAGCCAGCTTTCGGGGAATGAGCAGTTCTTC
TRBV5-1	NA	many	TRBJ2-7	14	CASSWSGAPYEQYF	TGCGCCAGCAGCTGGTCCGGCGCCCCCTACGAGCAGTACTTC
TRBV24-1	TRBD1	many	TRBJ2-2	16	CATSDQTGGFTGELFF	TGTGCCACCAGTGACCAGACAGGGGGTTTTACCGGGGAGCTGTTTTTT
TRBV28	NA	many	TRBJ2-1	20	CASSRPTGVSKPSSYNEQFF	TGTGCCAGCAGCCGACCCACCGGGGTCAGTAAACCGTCCTCCTACAATGAGCAGTTCTTC
TRBV2	NA	many	TRBJ2-2	12	CASIGNTGELFF	TGTGCCAGCATCGGAAACACCGGGGAGCTGTTTTTT
TRBV20-1	NA	many	TRBJ1-1	15	CSAPSLYPRDTEAFF	TGCAGTGCCCCTTCCCTATACCCAAGGGACACTGAAGCTTTCTTT
TRBV7-3	NA	many	TRBJ2-6	14	CASATRSGANVLTF	TGTGCCAGCGCCACCCGCTCTGGGGCCAACGTCCTGACTTTC
TRBV28	TRBD1	many	TRBJ1-2	13	CASSRGTGSGYTF	TGTGCCAGCAGCAGAGGGACAGGGTCGGGCTACACCTTC
TRBV5-1	NA	many	TRBJ2-1	13	CASGKSGWNEQFF	TGCGCCAGCGGGAAGTCTGGTTGGAATGAGCAGTTCTTC
TRBV7-2	NA	many	TRBJ2-5	15	CASSLGLGHGETQYF	TGTGCCAGCAGCTTGGGGTTGGGACACGGAGAGACCCAGTACTTC
TRBV29-1	NA	many	TRBJ2-2	14	CSVSSPSRTGELFF	TGCAGCGTCTCCAGCCCGTCTCGAACCGGGGAGCTGTTTTTT
TRBV20-1	TRBD1	many	TRBJ2-7	14	CSASYRGPGGEQYF	TGCAGTGCTTCTTACAGGGGGCCGGGGGGCGAGCAGTACTTC
TRBV28	TRBD1	many	TRBJ2-3	14	CASSWTGLGDTQYF	TGTGCCAGCAGCTGGACAGGGCTCGGAGATACGCAGTATTTT
TRBV10-1	NA	many	TRBJ2-7	13	CASSLSGRDEQYF	TGCGCCAGTAGTCTCTCAGGGAGAGACGAGCAGTACTTC
TRBV11-2	TRBD2	many	TRBJ2-3	17	CASSLDLLAGGTDTQYF	TGTGCCAGCAGCTTAGATCTCCTAGCGGGGGGCACAGATACGCAGTATTTT
TRBV15	TRBD1	many	TRBJ2-7	15	CATRERTGPTYEQYF	TGTGCCACCAGGGAAAGGACAGGGCCCACCTACGAGCAGTACTTC